Shown below are 6 T cell receptor beta chains from a single sample sequenced in a study of T cells after posttransplantation cyclophosphamide. Generated by immunoSEQ multiplex PCR, the TCRdb table keeps only in-frame clones and is missing some. Of thousands of clones listed, roughly 77% are singletons. Treatment was busulfan-fludarabine conditioning, a marrow graft, and cyclophosphamide on days +3 and +4. The sequences come from PBMCs, collected after allogeneic stem cell transplant with posttransplant cyclophosphamide. The receptors shown here come from a female patient between 50 and 60 years old who received an allogeneic stem cell transplant from a related donor, was CMV-positive, and had no GVHD. Some T cells may be provided by the graft donor.

The rearrangement uses TRBV7-2 and TRBJ2-6, with D tentatively TRBD2 (5 bases). The CDR3 is made up of 16 amino acids. V shed 1 base and J shed 3 bases, with 10 bases lying between them. The germline gives CDR1 SGHTA, CDR2 FQGNSA. CDR3 region: CASSLGGHDGANVLTF. The CDR3 region has the DNA TGTGCCAGCAGCTTAGGAGGGCACGATGGGGCCAACGTCCTGACTTTC. Drawing the rest from reference TRBV7-2 and TRBJ2-6, the complete variable domain is GAGVSQSPSNKVTEKGKDVELRCDPISGHTALYWYRQSLGQGLEFLIYFQGNSAPDKSGLPSDRFSAERTGGSVSTLTIQRTQQEDSAVYLCASSLGGHDGANVLTFGAGSRLTVL.

V and J are TRBV6-1 and TRBJ2-3; maybe TRBD2 (5 bases). The CDR3 consists of 14 residues. Per germline, CDR1 MNHNS and CDR2 SASEGT. V lost 0 bases and J 5 bases, leaving 9 bases between the germline ends. CDR3 region: CASSEASRGDTQYF. The DNA of the CDR3 is TGTGCCAGCAGTGAAGCGTCTCGGGGAGATACGCAGTATTTT.

The chain couples TRBV2 to TRBJ2-1, with a weak D call TRBD2 (7 bases). Germline V lookup: CDR1 SNHLY, CDR2 FYNNEI. CDR3 length equals 15 residues. Trimming left V 2 bases short and J 4 bases short, with 12 bases between. CDR3 residues: CASSERGGPYNEQFF. CDR3 DNA sequence: TGTGCCAGCAGTGAAAGGGGGGGGCCGTACAATGAGCAGTTCTTC.

This clone was seen a single time. This sequence joins TRBV27 and TRBJ2-3; D gene unclear. V was shortened by 4 bases and J by 5 bases, with 10 bases between the two germline ends. CDR3 size: 13 residues. CDR1 and CDR2 (germline): MNHEY, SMNVEV (reference sequence). The CDR3 DNA is TGTGCCAGCAGTTCCTCATCGGGAGATACGCAGTATTTT. Its translation: CASSSSSGDTQYF.

This clone was seen just once. The CDR3 nucleotides read TGTGCCAGCAGCTCCATCCAGACAGGATTCTATGGCTACACCTTC. Protein product: CASSSIQTGFYGYTF. The V gene is TRBV11-2, the J gene TRBJ1-2, with a weak D call TRBD1 (6 bases). Germline V gene lookup returns CDR1 SGHAT and CDR2 FQNNGV. The CDR3 runs 15 residues. The V end was cut by 4 bases, the J end by 4 bases, with 16 bases between.

The chain employs TRBV19 and TRBJ1-2; D is unclear. The CDR3 totals 13 residues. V was shortened by 4 bases and J by 7 bases, with 13 bases between the two germline ends. CDR1 LNHDA and CDR2 SQIVND come from the germline V gene (reference sequence). The CDR3 nucleotides read TGTGCCAGTAGTAATGGACTGGTTGGTGGCTACACCTTC. It codes for CASSNGLVGGYTF.